Listed below are T cell receptor beta chains from one sample, sequenced in a study of blood T cells in healthy people across ages. TCRdb processed the 5' RACE reads anew with MiXCR; each CDR3 protein has one entry. Of approximately 1,000,000 distinct CDR3 sequences in the sample, approximately 38% were seen once. Sequenced sample: blood. The receptors derive from a young man in good health. Each CDR3 is given with its conserved first and last residue. D genes are given only for firm matches. A row's size may be missing; if present it is once, few, many or a size class.

cdr3_aa: CASSPLWGREANEKLFF; cdr3_nt: TGTGCCAGCAGCCCATTATGGGGAAGGGAGGCTAATGAAAAACTGTTTTTT; v_call: TRBV7-9; j_call: TRBJ1-4; clone_size: .; d_call: .
cdr3_aa: CASSWPGQGLTEAFF; cdr3_nt: TGTGCCAGCAGTTGGCCGGGCCAGGGGCTCACTGAAGCTTTCTTT; v_call: TRBV12-3/TRBV12-4; j_call: TRBJ1-1; clone_size: few; d_call: .
cdr3_aa: CASSLPGVRGGYTF; cdr3_nt: TGTGCCAGCAGCTTACCGGGGGTACGGGGTGGCTACACCTTC; v_call: TRBV7-2; j_call: TRBJ1-2; clone_size: .; d_call: .
cdr3_aa: CASSVYGTYNEQYF; cdr3_nt: TGTGCCAGCAGCGTATATGGGACCTACAATGAGCAGTACTTC; v_call: TRBV9; j_call: TRBJ2-7; clone_size: few; d_call: .
cdr3_aa: CASSPTWDRISLGFF; cdr3_nt: TGTGCCAGCAGTCCCACTTGGGACAGGATAAGCTTAGGTTTCTTT; v_call: TRBV27; j_call: TRBJ1-1; clone_size: .; d_call: TRBD1
cdr3_aa: CSASIQGAGTEAFF; cdr3_nt: TGCAGTGCGAGCATACAGGGGGCTGGCACTGAAGCTTTCTTT; v_call: TRBV20-1; j_call: TRBJ1-1; clone_size: .; d_call: TRBD1
cdr3_aa: CASSAAGEYNEQFF; cdr3_nt: TGTGCCAGCAGCGCCGCCGGGGAATACAATGAGCAGTTCTTC; v_call: TRBV7-3; j_call: TRBJ2-1; clone_size: many; d_call: .
cdr3_aa: CASSADMAAIVADTQYF; cdr3_nt: TGTGCCAGCAGTGCGGACATGGCCGCTATTGTGGCAGATACGCAGTATTTT; v_call: TRBV27; j_call: TRBJ2-3; clone_size: .; d_call: .
cdr3_aa: CASSLDRTGGSVGTSPLHF; cdr3_nt: TGCGCCAGCAGCTTGGATCGGACAGGGGGCTCAGTGGGAACTTCACCCCTCCACTTT; v_call: TRBV5-1; j_call: TRBJ1-6; clone_size: few; d_call: TRBD1
cdr3_aa: CASTRAAGNNEQFF; cdr3_nt: TGTGCCAGCACCCGGGCAGCGGGGAACAATGAGCAGTTCTTC; v_call: TRBV12-3/TRBV12-4; j_call: TRBJ2-1; clone_size: few; d_call: TRBD2
cdr3_aa: CASSLESGGPQYEQYF; cdr3_nt: TGCGCCAGCAGCCTGGAGAGCGGGGGCCCTCAATACGAGCAGTACTTC; v_call: TRBV5-1; j_call: TRBJ2-7; clone_size: .; d_call: TRBD2
cdr3_aa: CASSSETAGLVGEQYF; cdr3_nt: TGCGCCAGCAGCTCGGAAACGGCGGGGCTCGTTGGCGAGCAGTACTTC; v_call: TRBV4-3; j_call: TRBJ2-7; clone_size: few; d_call: .
cdr3_aa: CASSPNPTDGYTF; cdr3_nt: TGTGCCAGCAGTCCTAATCCGACAGATGGCTACACCTTC; v_call: TRBV6-5; j_call: TRBJ1-2; clone_size: .; d_call: .
cdr3_aa: CSSSLRNEQFF; cdr3_nt: TGTTCCAGCAGCTTAAGGAATGAGCAGTTCTTC; v_call: TRBV7-9; j_call: TRBJ2-1; clone_size: .; d_call: .
cdr3_aa: CASSKTTGIEAFF; cdr3_nt: TGTGCCAGCAGCAAAACGACAGGAATAGAAGCTTTCTTT; v_call: TRBV27; j_call: TRBJ1-1; clone_size: .; d_call: .
cdr3_aa: CSALGGGEQFF; cdr3_nt: TGCAGTGCTTTGGGGGGGGGTGAGCAGTTCTTC; v_call: TRBV20-1; j_call: TRBJ2-1; clone_size: .; d_call: TRBD2
cdr3_aa: CASSVGAGGDTQYF; cdr3_nt: TGTGCCAGCAGCGTAGGCGCGGGGGGAGATACGCAGTATTTT; v_call: TRBV9; j_call: TRBJ2-3; clone_size: few; d_call: TRBD2
cdr3_aa: CSVAIDSNQPQHF; cdr3_nt: TGCAGCGTGGCTATAGATAGCAATCAGCCCCAGCATTTT; v_call: TRBV29-1; j_call: TRBJ1-5; clone_size: many; d_call: .
cdr3_aa: CSAIIAGSTDTQYF; cdr3_nt: TGCAGTGCGATAATAGCGGGGAGCACAGATACGCAGTATTTT; v_call: TRBV20-1; j_call: TRBJ2-3; clone_size: .; d_call: TRBD2
cdr3_aa: CSARHPTSSEQFF; cdr3_nt: TGCAGTGCTCGACACCCGACTAGCAGTGAGCAGTTCTTC; v_call: TRBV20-1; j_call: TRBJ2-1; clone_size: .; d_call: TRBD2
cdr3_aa: CASSSGTGPHYNEQYF; cdr3_nt: TGTGCCAGCAGTTCCGGGACAGGCCCTCACTACAATGAGCAGTACTTC; v_call: TRBV12-3/TRBV12-4; j_call: TRBJ2-7; clone_size: once; d_call: TRBD1
cdr3_aa: CSARGEEANEKLFF; cdr3_nt: TGCAGTGCTAGAGGGGAAGAAGCGAATGAAAAACTGTTTTTT; v_call: TRBV20-1; j_call: TRBJ1-4; clone_size: .; d_call: .
cdr3_aa: CASSTSVMSWTDTQYF; cdr3_nt: TGTGCCAGCAGCACCTCAGTAATGTCCTGGACAGATACGCAGTATTTT; v_call: TRBV21-1; j_call: TRBJ2-3; clone_size: .; d_call: .
cdr3_aa: CASKPSGGYDTQYF; cdr3_nt: TGTGCCAGCAAACCTAGCGGGGGCTACGATACGCAGTATTTT; v_call: TRBV6-5; j_call: TRBJ2-3; clone_size: .; d_call: TRBD2
cdr3_aa: CSAPIQGNYGYTF; cdr3_nt: TGCAGTGCTCCTATACAGGGAAACTATGGCTACACCTTC; v_call: TRBV20-1; j_call: TRBJ1-2; clone_size: .; d_call: .
cdr3_aa: CASSPRDTWNYNEQFF; cdr3_nt: TGTGCCAGCAGCCCCCGGGACACTTGGAACTACAATGAGCAGTTCTTC; v_call: TRBV9; j_call: TRBJ2-1; clone_size: few; d_call: .
cdr3_aa: CASSAATGESTEAFF; cdr3_nt: TGTGCCAGCAGCGCTGCGACAGGGGAGAGCACTGAAGCTTTCTTT; v_call: TRBV6-6; j_call: TRBJ1-1; clone_size: .; d_call: TRBD1
cdr3_aa: CASSQSPTGGKLFF; cdr3_nt: TGCGCCAGCAGTCAATCTCCAACAGGTGGAAAACTGTTTTTT; v_call: TRBV4-1; j_call: TRBJ1-4; clone_size: .; d_call: .
cdr3_aa: CASNLRGAYGYTF; cdr3_nt: TGTGCCAGCAACCTCCGGGGGGCCTATGGCTACACCTTC; v_call: TRBV12-3/TRBV12-4; j_call: TRBJ1-2; clone_size: few; d_call: .
cdr3_aa: CASSSSWSANGEAFF; cdr3_nt: TGTGCCAGCAGCTCCAGTTGGTCGGCCAACGGTGAAGCTTTCTTT; v_call: TRBV11-3; j_call: TRBJ1-1; clone_size: few; d_call: .
cdr3_aa: CSAAPWTGANYGYTF; cdr3_nt: TGCAGTGCAGCCCCCTGGACAGGGGCAAACTATGGCTACACCTTC; v_call: TRBV20-1; j_call: TRBJ1-2; clone_size: many; d_call: TRBD1
cdr3_aa: CASSYMATRDSPPHF; cdr3_nt: TGTGCCAGCAGTTACATGGCGACGCGGGATTCACCCCCCCACTTT; v_call: TRBV6-6; j_call: TRBJ1-6; clone_size: .; d_call: .
cdr3_aa: CASGTEYNSPLHF; cdr3_nt: TGTGCCAGCGGGACAGAATATAATTCACCCCTCCACTTT; v_call: TRBV25-1; j_call: TRBJ1-6; clone_size: few; d_call: TRBD1
cdr3_aa: CASHLGRAAYSNQPQHF; cdr3_nt: TGTGCCAGCCATTTGGGGAGGGCGGCTTATAGCAATCAGCCCCAGCATTTT; v_call: TRBV19; j_call: TRBJ1-5; clone_size: .; d_call: .
cdr3_aa: CASSPARGVGDSPLHF; cdr3_nt: TGTGCCAGCAGCCCGGCCAGGGGAGTTGGAGATTCACCCCTCCACTTT; v_call: TRBV3-1; j_call: TRBJ1-6; clone_size: .; d_call: .
cdr3_aa: CASSLVRGRGNEQFF; cdr3_nt: TGTGCCAGCAGCTTAGTCCGGGGAAGGGGCAATGAGCAGTTCTTC; v_call: TRBV11-2; j_call: TRBJ2-1; clone_size: .; d_call: .
cdr3_aa: CASSWSREETQYF; cdr3_nt: TGTGCCAGCAGTTGGAGCAGAGAAGAGACCCAGTACTTC; v_call: TRBV2; j_call: TRBJ2-5; clone_size: .; d_call: .
cdr3_aa: CASSSDRVGQETQYF; cdr3_nt: TGCGCCAGCAGTTCGGACAGGGTGGGTCAAGAGACCCAGTACTTC; v_call: TRBV5-1; j_call: TRBJ2-5; clone_size: many; d_call: TRBD1
cdr3_aa: CASSWGKDQPQHF; cdr3_nt: TGTGCCAGCAGTTGGGGAAAGGATCAGCCCCAGCATTTT; v_call: TRBV12-3/TRBV12-4; j_call: TRBJ1-5; clone_size: .; d_call: .
cdr3_aa: CASSDDGASTDTQYF; cdr3_nt: TGTGCCAGCAGTGACGACGGGGCTAGCACAGATACGCAGTATTTT; v_call: TRBV6-4; j_call: TRBJ2-3; clone_size: .; d_call: .
cdr3_aa: CASSPQGGGAEVKTEAFF; cdr3_nt: TGCGCCAGCAGCCCCCAAGGAGGGGGCGCAGAAGTAAAAACTGAAGCTTTCTTT; v_call: TRBV5-1; j_call: TRBJ1-1; clone_size: .; d_call: TRBD1